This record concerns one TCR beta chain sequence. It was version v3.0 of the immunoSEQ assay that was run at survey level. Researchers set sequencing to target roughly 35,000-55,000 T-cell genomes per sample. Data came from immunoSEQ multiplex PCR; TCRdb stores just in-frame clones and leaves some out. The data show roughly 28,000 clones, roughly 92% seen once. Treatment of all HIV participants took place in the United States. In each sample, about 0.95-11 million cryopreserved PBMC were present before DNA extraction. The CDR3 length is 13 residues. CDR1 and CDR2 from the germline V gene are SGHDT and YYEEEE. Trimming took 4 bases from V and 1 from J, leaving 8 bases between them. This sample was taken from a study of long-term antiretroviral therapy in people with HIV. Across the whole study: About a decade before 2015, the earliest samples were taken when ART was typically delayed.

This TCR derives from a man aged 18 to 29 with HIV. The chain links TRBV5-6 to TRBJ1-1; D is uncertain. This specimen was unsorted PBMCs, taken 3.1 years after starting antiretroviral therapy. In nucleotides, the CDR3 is TGTGCCAGCAGCCCACGAGCGAACACTGAAGCTTTCTTT. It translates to CASSPRANTEAFF.